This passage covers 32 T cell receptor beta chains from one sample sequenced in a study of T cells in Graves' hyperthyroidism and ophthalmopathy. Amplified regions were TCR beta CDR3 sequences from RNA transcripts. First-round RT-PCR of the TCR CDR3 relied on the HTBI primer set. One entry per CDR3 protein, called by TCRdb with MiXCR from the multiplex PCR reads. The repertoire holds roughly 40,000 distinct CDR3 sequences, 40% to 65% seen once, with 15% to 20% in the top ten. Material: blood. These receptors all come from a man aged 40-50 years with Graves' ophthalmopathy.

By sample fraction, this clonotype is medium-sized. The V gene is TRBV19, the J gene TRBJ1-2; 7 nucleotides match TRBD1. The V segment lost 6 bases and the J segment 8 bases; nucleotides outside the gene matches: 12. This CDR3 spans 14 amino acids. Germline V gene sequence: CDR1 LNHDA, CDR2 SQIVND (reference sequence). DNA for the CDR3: TGTGCCAGTAGGTCGATGGACAGGTTCGGCGGCTACACCTTC. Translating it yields CASRSMDRFGGYTF.

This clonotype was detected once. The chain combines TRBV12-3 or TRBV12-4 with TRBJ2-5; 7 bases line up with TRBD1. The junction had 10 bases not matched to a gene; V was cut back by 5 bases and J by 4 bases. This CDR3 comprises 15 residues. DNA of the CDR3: TGTGCCAGCAGTCCCGGGGCCCGACAGGGAGAGACCCAGTACTTC. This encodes CASSPGARQGETQYF.

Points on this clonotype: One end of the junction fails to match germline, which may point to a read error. In nucleotides, the CDR3 is TGCGCCAGCAGCTTGGAAGGACTAGTAATATCTGCGCAGTATTTC. The encoded protein is CASSLEGLVISAQYF. The V call is TRBV5-1, the J call TRBJ2-3; 7 bases are shared with TRBD2. Germline V gene data show CDR1 as SGHRS and CDR2 as YFSETQ. This CDR3 has 15 residues.

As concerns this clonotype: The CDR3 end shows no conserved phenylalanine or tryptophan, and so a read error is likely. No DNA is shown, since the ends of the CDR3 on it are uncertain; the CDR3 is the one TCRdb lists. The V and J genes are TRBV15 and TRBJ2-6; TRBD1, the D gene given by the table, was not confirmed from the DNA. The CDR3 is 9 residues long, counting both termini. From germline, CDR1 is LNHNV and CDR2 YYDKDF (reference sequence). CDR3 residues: CATSRAPGG.

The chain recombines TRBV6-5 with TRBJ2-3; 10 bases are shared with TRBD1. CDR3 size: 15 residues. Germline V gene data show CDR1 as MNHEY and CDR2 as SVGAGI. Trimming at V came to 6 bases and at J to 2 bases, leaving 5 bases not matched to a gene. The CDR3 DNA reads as TGTGCCAGCAGCCGAGGACAGGGGGACACAGATACGCAGTATTTT. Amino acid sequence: CASSRGQGDTDTQYF.

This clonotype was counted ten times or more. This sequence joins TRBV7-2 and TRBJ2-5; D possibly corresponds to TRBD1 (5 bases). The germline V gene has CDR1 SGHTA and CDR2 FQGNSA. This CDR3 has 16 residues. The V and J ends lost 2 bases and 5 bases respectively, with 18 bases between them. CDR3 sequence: CASSLQGRSGRETQYF. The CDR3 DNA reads TGTGCCAGCAGCTTACAGGGAAGGTCTGGAAGGGAGACCCAGTACTTC.

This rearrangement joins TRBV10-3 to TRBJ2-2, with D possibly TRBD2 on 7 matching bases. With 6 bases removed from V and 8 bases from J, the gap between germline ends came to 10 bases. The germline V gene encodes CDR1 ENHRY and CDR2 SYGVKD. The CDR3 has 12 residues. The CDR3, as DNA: TGTGCCATCAGCGGGGGGCAGGGGGAGCTGTTTTTT. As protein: CAISGGQGELFF.

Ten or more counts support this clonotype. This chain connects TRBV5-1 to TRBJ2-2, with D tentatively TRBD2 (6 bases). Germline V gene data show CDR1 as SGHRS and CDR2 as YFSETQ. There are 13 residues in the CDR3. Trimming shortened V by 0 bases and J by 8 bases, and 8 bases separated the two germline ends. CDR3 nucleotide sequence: TGCGCCAGCAGCTTGGTGAGCGGGGGGGAGCTGTTTTTT. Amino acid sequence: CASSLVSGGELFF.

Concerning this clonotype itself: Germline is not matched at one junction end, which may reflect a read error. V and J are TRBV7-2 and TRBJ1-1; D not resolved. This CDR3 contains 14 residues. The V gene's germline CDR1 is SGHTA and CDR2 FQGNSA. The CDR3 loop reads CASSSRQSNTEAFF. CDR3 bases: TGTGCCAGCAGCTCAAGACAATCCAACACAGAAGCTTTCTTT.

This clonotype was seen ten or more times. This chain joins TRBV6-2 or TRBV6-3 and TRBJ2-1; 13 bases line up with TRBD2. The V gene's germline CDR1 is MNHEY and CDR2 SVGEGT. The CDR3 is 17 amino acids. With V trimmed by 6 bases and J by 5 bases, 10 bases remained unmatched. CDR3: CASRGWGTSGDHNEQFF. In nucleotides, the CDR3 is TGTGCCAGCAGGGGCTGGGGGACTAGCGGGGATCACAATGAGCAGTTCTTC.

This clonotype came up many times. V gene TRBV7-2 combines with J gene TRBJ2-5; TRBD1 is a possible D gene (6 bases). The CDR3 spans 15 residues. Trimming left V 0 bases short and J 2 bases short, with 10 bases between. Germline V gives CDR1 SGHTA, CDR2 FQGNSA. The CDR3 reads CASSLAGAAQETQYF. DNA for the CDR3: TGTGCCAGCAGCTTAGCGGGGGCTGCACAAGAGACCCAGTACTTC. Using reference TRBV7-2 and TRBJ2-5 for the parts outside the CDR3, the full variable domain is GAGVSQSPSNKVTEKGKDVELRCDPISGHTALYWYRQSLGQGLEFLIYFQGNSAPDKSGLPSDRFSAERTGGSVSTLTIQRTQQEDSAVYLCASSLAGAAQETQYFGPGTRLLVL.

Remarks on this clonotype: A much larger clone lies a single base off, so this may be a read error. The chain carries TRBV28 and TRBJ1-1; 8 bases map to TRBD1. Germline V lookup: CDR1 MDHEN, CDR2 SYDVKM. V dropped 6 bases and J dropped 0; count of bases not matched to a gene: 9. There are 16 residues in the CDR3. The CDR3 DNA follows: TGTGCCAGCAGGTCCGGGGCAGGGGGCCTGAACACTGAAGCTTTCTTT. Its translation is CASRSGAGGLNTEAFF.

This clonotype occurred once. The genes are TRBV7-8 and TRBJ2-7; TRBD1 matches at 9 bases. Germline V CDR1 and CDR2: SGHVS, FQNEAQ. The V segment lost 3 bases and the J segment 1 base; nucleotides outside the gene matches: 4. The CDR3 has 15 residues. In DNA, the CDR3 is TGTGCCAGCAGCTTGGCGACAGGGGGATCCTACGAGCAGTACTTC. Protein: CASSLATGGSYEQYF.

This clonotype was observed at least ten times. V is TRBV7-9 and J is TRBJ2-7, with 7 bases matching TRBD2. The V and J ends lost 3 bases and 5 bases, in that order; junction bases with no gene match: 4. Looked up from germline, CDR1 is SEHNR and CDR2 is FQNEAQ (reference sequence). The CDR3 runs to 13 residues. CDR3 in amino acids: CASSLGGNNEQYF. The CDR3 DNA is TGTGCCAGCAGCTTGGGAGGGAACAACGAGCAGTACTTC.

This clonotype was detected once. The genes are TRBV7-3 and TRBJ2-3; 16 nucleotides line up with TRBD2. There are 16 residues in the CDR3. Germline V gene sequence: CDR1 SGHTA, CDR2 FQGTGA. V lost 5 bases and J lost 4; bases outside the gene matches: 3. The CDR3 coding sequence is TGTGCCAGCAGCCAGGGGACTAGCGGGGGGGCAGATACGCAGTATTTT. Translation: CASSQGTSGGADTQYF.

This chain's CDR3 is CASSLFRGLSYEQYF. The CDR3 DNA reads as TGTGCCAGCAGCTTATTCCGCGGCCTCTCCTACGAGCAGTACTTC. The chain is built from TRBV7-8 and TRBJ2-7; D not certain. This CDR3 comprises 15 residues. In germline, CDR1 is SGHVS, CDR2 FQNEAQ. V was shortened by 2 bases and J by 0 bases, with 11 bases between the two germline ends. Full variable domain (rest looked up from reference TRBV7-8 and TRBJ2-7): GAGVSQSPRYKVAKRGQDVALRCDPISGHVSLFWYQQALGQGPEFLTYFQNEAQLDKSGLPSDRFFAERPEGSVSTLKIQRTQQEDSAVYLCASSLFRGLSYEQYFGPGTRLTVT.

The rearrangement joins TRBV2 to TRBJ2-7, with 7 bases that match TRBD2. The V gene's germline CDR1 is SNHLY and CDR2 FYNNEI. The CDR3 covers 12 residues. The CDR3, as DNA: TGTGCGTCTAGCGGCCTCTCCTACGAGCAGTACTTC. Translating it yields CASSGLSYEQYF. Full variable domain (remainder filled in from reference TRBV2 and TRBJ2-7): EPEVTQTPSHQVTQMGQEVILRCVPISNHLYFYWYRQILGQKVEFLVSFYNNEISEKSEIFDDQFSVERPDGSNFTLKIRSTKLEDSAMYFCASSGLSYEQYFGPGTRLTVT.

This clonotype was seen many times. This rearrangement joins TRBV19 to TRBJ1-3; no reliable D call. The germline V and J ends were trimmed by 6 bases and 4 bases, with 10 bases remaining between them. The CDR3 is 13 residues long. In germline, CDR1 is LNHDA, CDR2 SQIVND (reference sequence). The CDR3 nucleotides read TGTGCCAGTAGCGACTGGGCCGGAAACACCATATATTTT. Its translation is CASSDWAGNTIYF.

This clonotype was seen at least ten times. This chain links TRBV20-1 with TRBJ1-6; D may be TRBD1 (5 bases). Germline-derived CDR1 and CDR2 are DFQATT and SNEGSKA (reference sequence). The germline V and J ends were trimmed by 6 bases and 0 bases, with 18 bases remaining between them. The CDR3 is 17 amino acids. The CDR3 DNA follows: TGCAGTGCCCCACCGGGACCATTTAGCTCCTATAATTCACCCCTCCACTTT. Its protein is CSAPPGPFSSYNSPLHF.

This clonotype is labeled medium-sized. CDR3 residues: CASSESGPSNQPQHF. CDR3 in DNA: TGCGCCAGCAGTGAGTCGGGCCCTAGCAATCAGCCCCAGCATTTT. The chain is built from TRBV10-2 and TRBJ1-5; D is uncertain. CDR3 length equals 15 residues. The ends were cut back, 0 bases at V and 0 bases at J, with 6 bases in the middle. Germline V gene sequence: CDR1 WSHSY, CDR2 SAAADI.

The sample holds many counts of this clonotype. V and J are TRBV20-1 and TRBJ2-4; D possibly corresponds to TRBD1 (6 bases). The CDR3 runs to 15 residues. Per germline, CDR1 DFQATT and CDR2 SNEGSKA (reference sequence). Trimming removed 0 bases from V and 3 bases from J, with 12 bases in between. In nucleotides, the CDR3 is TGCAGTGCTAGAGACTCTCCCAGGGGCAAAAACATTCAGTACTTC. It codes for CSARDSPRGKNIQYF.

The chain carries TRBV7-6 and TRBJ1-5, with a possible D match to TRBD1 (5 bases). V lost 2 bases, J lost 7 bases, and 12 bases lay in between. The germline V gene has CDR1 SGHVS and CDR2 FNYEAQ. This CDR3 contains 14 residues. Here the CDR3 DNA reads TGTGCCAGCAGCTTATCTGGGGGGAGGCAGCCCCAGCATTTT. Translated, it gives CASSLSGGRQPQHF.

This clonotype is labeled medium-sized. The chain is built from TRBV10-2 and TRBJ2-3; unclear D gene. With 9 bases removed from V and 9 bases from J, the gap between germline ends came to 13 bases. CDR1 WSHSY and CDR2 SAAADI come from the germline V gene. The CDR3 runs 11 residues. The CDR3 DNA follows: TGCGCCAGTGGGGAAGAGGTGACGCAGTATTTT. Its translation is CASGEEVTQYF.

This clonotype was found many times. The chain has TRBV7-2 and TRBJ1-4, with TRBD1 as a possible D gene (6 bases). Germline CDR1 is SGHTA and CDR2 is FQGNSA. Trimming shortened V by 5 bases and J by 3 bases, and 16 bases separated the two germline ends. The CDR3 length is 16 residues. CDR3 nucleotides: TGTGCCAGCAGCCAAACGGGGGGCCTGGCTAATGAAAAACTGTTTTTT. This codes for CASSQTGGLANEKLFF.

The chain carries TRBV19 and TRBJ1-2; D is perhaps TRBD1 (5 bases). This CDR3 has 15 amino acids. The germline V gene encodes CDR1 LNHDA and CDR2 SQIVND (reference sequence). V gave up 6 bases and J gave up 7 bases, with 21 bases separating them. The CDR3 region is CASRPGTTGLSGYTF. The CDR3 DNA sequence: TGTGCCAGTAGACCAGGGACTACTGGGCTGAGTGGCTACACCTTC.

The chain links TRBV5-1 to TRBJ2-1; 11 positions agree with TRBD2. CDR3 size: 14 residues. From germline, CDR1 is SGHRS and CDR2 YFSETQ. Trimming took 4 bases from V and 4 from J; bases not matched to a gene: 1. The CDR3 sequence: CASSPSGGYNEQFF. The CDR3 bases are TGCGCCAGCAGCCCTAGCGGGGGGTACAATGAGCAGTTCTTC.

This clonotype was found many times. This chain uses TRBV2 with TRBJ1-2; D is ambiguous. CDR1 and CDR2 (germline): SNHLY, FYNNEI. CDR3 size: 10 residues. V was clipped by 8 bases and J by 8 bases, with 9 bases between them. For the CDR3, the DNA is TGTGCCAGCGAGGGATCCGGCTACACCTTC. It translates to CASEGSGYTF. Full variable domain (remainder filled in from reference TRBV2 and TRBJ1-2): EPEVTQTPSHQVTQMGQEVILRCVPISNHLYFYWYRQILGQKVEFLVSFYNNEISEKSEIFDDQFSVERPDGSNFTLKIRSTKLEDSAMYFCASEGSGYTFGSGTRLTVV.

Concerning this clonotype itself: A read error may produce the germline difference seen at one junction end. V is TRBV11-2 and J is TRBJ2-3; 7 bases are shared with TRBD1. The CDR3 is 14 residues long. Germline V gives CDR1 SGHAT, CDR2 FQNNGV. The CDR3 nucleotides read TGTGCCAGCATAACGGGACAGATCACAGATACGCAGGATTTT. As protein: CASITGQITDTQDF.

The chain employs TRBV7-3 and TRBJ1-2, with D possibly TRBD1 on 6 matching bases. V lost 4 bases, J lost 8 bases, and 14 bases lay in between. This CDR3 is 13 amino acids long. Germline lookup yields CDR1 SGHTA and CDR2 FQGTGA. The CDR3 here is CASSSDSTYGYTF. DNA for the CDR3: TGTGCCAGCAGCTCGGACAGTACCTACGGCTACACCTTC.

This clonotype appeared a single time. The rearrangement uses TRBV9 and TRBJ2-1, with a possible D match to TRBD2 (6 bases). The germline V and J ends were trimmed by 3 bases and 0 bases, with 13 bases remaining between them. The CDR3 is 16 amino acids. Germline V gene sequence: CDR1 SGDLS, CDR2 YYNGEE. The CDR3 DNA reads TGTGCCAGCAGCGACACTAGCTTTGGCTCCTACAATGAGCAGTTCTTC. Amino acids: CASSDTSFGSYNEQFF. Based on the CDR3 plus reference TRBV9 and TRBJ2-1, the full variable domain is DSGVTQTPKHLITATGQRVTLRCSPRSGDLSVYWYQQSLDQGLQFLIQYYNGEERAKGNILERFSAQQFPDLHSELNLSSLELGDSALYFCASSDTSFGSYNEQFFGPGTRLTVL.

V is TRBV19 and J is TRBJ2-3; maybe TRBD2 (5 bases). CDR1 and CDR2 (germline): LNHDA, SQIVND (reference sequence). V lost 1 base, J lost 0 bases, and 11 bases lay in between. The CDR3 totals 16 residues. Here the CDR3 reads CASSIAGGPSTDTQYF. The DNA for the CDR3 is TGTGCCAGTAGTATAGCGGGCGGGCCTAGCACAGATACGCAGTATTTT.

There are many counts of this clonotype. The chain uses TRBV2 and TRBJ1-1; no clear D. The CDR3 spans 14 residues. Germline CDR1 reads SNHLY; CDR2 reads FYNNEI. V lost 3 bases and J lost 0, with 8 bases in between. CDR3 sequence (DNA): TGTGCCAGCAGTGAGGCAGAGCTGAACACTGAAGCTTTCTTT. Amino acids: CASSEAELNTEAFF.